The clone carrying this T cell receptor (beta chain) came up once. What it binds is unknown. The study ran the assay at deep level. The protocol was immunoSEQ multiplex PCR, while the TCRdb copy is restricted to in-frame clones and leaves out a portion. The sample holds some 1,600,000 clones, nearly 99% seen once. The sample belongs to a study of shared clonotypes between healthy human individuals. General study points: The low donor count limited represented genetic and exposure-history diversity. A reduction in generation probabilities was seen for non-shared clonotypes relative to those shared by all four donors.

Germline lookup yields CDR1 SEHNR and CDR2 FQNEAQ (reference sequence). This CDR3 is 15 amino acids long. V lost 2 bases to trimming and J lost 1 base, with 9 bases between them. The chain carries TRBV7-9 and TRBJ1-5, with D possibly matching TRBD1 (6 bases). Sequenced input: naive CD4+ T cells sorted from blood. Subset in this sample: CD45RA+ positively selected. This receptor was obtained from a man younger than 40 in good health. CDR3 region: CASSLSGVSNQPQHF. For the CDR3, the DNA is TGTGCCAGCAGCTTATCAGGGGTGAGCAATCAGCCCCAGCATTTT.